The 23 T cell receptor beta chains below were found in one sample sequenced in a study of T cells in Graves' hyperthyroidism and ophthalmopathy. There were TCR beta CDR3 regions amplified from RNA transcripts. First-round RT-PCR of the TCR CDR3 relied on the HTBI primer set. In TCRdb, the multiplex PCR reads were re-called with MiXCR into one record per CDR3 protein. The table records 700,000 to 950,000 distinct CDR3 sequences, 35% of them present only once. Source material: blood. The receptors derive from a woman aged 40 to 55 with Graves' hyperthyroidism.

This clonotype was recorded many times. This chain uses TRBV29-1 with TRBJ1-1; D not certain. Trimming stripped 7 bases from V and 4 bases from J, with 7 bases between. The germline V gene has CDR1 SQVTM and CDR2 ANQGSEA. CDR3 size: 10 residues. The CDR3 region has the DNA TGCAGCGCAGAGGTCACTGAAGCTTTCTTT. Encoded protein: CSAEVTEAFF.

CDR3 residues: CAISEKVDRDGNTEAFF. The DNA for the CDR3 is TGTGCCATCAGTGAGAAAGTGGACAGGGACGGGAACACTGAAGCTTTCTTT. This chain connects TRBV10-3 to TRBJ1-1, with TRBD1 identical over 8 bases. The CDR3 is made up of 17 amino acids. Trimming cost V 2 bases and J 1 base; bases outside gene matches: 9. The germline CDR1 and CDR2 sequences are ENHRY and SYGVKD.

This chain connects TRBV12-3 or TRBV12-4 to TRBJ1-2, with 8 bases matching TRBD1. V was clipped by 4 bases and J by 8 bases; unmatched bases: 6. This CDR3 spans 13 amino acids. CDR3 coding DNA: TGTGCCAGCAGTTCGACAGGGGTGGAAGGCTACACCTTC. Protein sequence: CASSSTGVEGYTF.

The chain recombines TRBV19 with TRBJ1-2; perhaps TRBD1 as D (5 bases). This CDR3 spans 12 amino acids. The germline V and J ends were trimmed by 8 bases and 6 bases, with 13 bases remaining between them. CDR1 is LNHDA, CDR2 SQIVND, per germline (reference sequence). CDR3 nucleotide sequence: TGTGCCAGTTCCTGGTTGGGGGATGGCTACACCTTC. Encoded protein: CASSWLGDGYTF.

CDR3 region: CASREAGQPQHF. CDR3 nucleotide sequence: TGTGCCAGCAGGGAGGCTGGGCAGCCCCAGCATTTT. The J gene is TRBJ1-5, the V gene TRBV28; D unclear. From germline, CDR1 is MDHEN and CDR2 SYDVKM. Deletions cut 6 bases from V and 7 bases from J, with 10 bases between. The CDR3 extends over 12 amino acids.

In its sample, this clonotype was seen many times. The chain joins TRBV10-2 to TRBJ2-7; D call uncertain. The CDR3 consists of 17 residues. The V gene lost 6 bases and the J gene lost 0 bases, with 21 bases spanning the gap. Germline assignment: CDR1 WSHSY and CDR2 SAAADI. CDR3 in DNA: TGCGCCAGCAGCCCCATCGGACGGGTTCCTAGCTCCTACGAGCAGTACTTC. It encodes CASSPIGRVPSSYEQYF.

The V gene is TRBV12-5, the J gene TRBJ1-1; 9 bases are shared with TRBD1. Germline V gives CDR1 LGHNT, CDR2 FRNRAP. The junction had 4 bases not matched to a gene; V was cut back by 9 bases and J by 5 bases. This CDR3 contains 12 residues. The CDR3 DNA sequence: TGTGCTAGGACGGACAGGGGAACTGAAGCTTTCTTT. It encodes CARTDRGTEAFF.

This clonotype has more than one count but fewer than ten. CDR3 loop: CASSYSNRGNYGYTF. In nucleotides, the CDR3 is TGTGCCAGCAGTTACTCGAACCGGGGTAACTATGGCTACACCTTC. The V gene is TRBV6-5, the J gene TRBJ1-2, with unresolved D. Trimming took 0 bases from V and 1 from J, leaving 9 bases between them. Germline V lookup: CDR1 MNHEY, CDR2 SVGAGI. The CDR3 has 15 amino acids.

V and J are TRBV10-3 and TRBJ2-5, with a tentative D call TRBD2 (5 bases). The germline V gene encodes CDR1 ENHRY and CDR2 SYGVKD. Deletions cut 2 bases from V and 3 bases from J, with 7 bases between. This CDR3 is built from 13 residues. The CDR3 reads CAISEGEKETQYF. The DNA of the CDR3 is TGTGCCATCAGTGAGGGGGAGAAAGAGACCCAGTACTTC.

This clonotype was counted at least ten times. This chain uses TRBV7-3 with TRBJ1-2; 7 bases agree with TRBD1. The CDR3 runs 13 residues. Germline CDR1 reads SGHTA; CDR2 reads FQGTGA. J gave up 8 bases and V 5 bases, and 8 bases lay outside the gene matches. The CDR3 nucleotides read TGTGCCAGCAGCCCCGGGACAGCAAGCGGCTACACCTTC. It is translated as CASSPGTASGYTF.

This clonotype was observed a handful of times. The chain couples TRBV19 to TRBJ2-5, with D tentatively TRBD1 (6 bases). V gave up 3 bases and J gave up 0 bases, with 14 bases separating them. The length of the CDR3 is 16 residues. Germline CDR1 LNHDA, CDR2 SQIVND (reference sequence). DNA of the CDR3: TGTGCCAGTAGTATCGGAGCAGGGGTAAACCAAGAGACCCAGTACTTC. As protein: CASSIGAGVNQETQYF. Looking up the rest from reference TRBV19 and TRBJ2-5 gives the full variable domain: DGGITQSPKYLFRKEGQNVTLSCEQNLNHDAMYWYRQDPGQGLRLIYYSQIVNDFQKGDIAEGYSVSREKKESFPLTVTSAQKNPTAFYLCASSIGAGVNQETQYFGPGTRLLVL.

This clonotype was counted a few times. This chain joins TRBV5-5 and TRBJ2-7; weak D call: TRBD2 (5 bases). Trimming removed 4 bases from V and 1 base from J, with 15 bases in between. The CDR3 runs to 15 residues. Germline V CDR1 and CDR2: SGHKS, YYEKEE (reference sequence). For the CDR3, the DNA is TGTGCCAGCAGCCGTTCGGGATTTCAGTCCTACGAGCAGTACTTC. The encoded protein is CASSRSGFQSYEQYF.

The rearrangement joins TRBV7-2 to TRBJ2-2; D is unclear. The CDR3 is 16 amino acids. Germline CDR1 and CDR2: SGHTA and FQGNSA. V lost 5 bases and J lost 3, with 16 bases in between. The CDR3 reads CASSDPPWTHTGELFF. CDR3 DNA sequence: TGTGCCAGCAGCGACCCCCCCTGGACCCACACCGGGGAGCTGTTTTTT. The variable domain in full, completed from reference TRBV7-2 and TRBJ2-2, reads GAGVSQSPSNKVTEKGKDVELRCDPISGHTALYWYRQSLGQGLEFLIYFQGNSAPDKSGLPSDRFSAERTGGSVSTLTIQRTQQEDSAVYLCASSDPPWTHTGELFFGEGSRLTVL.

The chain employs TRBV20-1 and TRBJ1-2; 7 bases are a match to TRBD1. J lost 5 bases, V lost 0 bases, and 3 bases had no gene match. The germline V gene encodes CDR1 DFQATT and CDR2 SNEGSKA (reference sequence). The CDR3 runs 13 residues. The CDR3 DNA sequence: TGCAGTGCTAGAGACGGGACAGAGTATGGCTACACCTTC. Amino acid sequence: CSARDGTEYGYTF.

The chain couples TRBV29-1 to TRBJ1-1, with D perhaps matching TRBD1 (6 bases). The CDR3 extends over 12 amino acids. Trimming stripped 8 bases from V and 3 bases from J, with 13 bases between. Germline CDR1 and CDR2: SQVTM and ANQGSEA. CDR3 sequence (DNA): TGCAGCAGTGGAGGGGGGGACACTGAAGCTTTCTTT. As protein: CSSGGGDTEAFF. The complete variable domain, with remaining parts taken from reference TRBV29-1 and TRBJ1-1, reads SAVISQKPSRDICQRGTSLTIQCQVDSQVTMMFWYRQQPGQSLTLIATANQGSEATYESGFVIDKFPISRPNLTFSTLTVSNMSPEDSSIYLCSSGGGDTEAFFGQGTRLTVV.

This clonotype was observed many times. DNA for the CDR3: TGCAGCGTGGATGGGACAGTCTCTGGAAACACCATATATTTT. Its protein product is CSVDGTVSGNTIYF. This sequence joins TRBV29-1 and TRBJ1-3, with 7 positions matching TRBD1. Germline assignment: CDR1 SQVTM and CDR2 ANQGSEA. The CDR3 consists of 14 residues. J gave up 0 bases and V 6 bases, and 5 bases lay outside the gene matches.

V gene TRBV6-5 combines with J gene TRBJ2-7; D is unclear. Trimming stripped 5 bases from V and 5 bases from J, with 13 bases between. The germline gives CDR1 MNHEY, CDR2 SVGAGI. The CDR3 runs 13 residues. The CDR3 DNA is TGTGCCAGCAGTAGACTCGGGCTAAACGAGCAGTACTTC. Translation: CASSRLGLNEQYF.

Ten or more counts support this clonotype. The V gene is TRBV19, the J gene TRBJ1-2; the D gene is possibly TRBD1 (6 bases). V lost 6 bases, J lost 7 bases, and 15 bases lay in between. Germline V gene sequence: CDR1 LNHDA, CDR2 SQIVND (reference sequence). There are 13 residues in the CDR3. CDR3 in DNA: TGTGCCAGTAGCCTATCAGGGGTTCGTGGCTACACCTTC. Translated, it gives CASSLSGVRGYTF.

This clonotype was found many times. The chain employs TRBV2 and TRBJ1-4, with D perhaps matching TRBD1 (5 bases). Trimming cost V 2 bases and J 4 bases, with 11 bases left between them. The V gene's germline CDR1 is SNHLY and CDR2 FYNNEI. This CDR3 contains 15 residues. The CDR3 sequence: CASSERQGNNEKLFF. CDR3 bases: TGTGCCAGCAGTGAACGGCAGGGAAATAATGAAAAACTGTTTTTT.

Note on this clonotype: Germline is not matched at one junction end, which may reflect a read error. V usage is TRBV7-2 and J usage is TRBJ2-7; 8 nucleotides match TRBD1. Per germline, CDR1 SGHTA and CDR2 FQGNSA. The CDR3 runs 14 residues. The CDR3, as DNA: TGTGCCAGCAGCTTCGGACAGGGCTCCTACGGGCAGTACTTC. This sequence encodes CASSFGQGSYGQYF.

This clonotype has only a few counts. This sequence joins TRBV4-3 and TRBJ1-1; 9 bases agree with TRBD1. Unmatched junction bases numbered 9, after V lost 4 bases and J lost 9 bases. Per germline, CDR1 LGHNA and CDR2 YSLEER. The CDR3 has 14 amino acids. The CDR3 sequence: CASSRADRGSQAFF. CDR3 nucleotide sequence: TGCGCCAGCAGCCGAGCGGACAGGGGATCCCAAGCTTTCTTT.

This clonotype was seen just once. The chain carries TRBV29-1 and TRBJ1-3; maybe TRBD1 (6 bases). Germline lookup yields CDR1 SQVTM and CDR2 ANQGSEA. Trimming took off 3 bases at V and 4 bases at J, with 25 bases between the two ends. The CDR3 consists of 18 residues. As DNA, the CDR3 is TGCAGCGTTGACGACGGGGTAGATTTGGGGGGCCTAGGAAACACCATATATTTT. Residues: CSVDDGVDLGGLGNTIYF.

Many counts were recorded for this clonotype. CDR3 sequence (DNA): TGTGCCAGCAGCTTAGCCCCCGGCGGAAAGGGAGCTTTCTTT. This gives the protein CASSLAPGGKGAFF. The V gene is TRBV11-2, the J gene TRBJ1-1; no reliable D call. The CDR3 sequence is 14 residues long. The V gene lost 1 base and the J gene lost 10 bases, with 16 bases spanning the gap. Germline V gene lookup returns CDR1 SGHAT and CDR2 FQNNGV.